A single sample is the source of the 18 T cell receptor beta chains below, sequenced in a study of T cell responses to AZD1222 COVID-19 vaccine. Clones were sequenced by immunoSEQ multiplex PCR, and TCRdb holds only the in-frame ones, with some missing. This sample has approximately 92,000 clones, with around 90% found just once. This sample comprised peripheral blood, obtained on day 0 of AZD1222 vaccination. These receptors were collected from an adult in good health.

This chain connects TRBV4-3 to TRBJ1-1, with D unclear. The CDR3 is made up of 14 amino acids. Germline V gene data show CDR1 as LGHNA and CDR2 as YSLEER. V gave up 1 base and J gave up 0 bases, with 6 bases separating them. CDR3 sequence reads: CASSQGRVNTEAFF. CDR3 in DNA: TGCGCCAGCAGCCAAGGGAGGGTGAACACTGAAGCTTTCTTT.

The chain recombines TRBV11-3 with TRBJ1-6, with D tentatively TRBD1 (5 bases). The CDR3 consists of 16 residues. V dropped 4 bases and J dropped 8 bases, with 18 bases sitting between them. Germline V lookup: CDR1 SGHNT, CDR2 YENEEA. The CDR3 DNA reads TGTGCCAGCAGCTCCCCACAGGAACGAGTAGATTCACCCCTCCACTTT. This sequence encodes CASSSPQERVDSPLHF. The entire variable domain, with the rest obtained from reference TRBV11-3 and TRBJ1-6, is as follows: EAGVVQSPRYKIIEKKQPVAFWCNPISGHNTLYWYLQNLGQGPELLIRYENEEAVDDSQLPKDRFSAERLKGVDSTLKIQPAELGDSAVYLCASSSPQERVDSPLHFGNGTRLTVT.

The rearrangement uses TRBV3-1 (or the pseudogene TRBV3-2) and TRBJ1-2; 11 bases fit TRBD1. From germline, CDR1 is LGHDT and CDR2 YNNKEL (reference sequence). This CDR3 has 19 amino acids. Trimming cost V 3 bases and J 8 bases; bases outside gene matches: 20. The CDR3 here is CASSHAHSGTGGVVLGYTF. The CDR3 DNA sequence: TGTGCCAGCAGCCACGCTCATTCCGGGACAGGGGGGGTAGTCTTAGGCTACACCTTC.

This clone has only one observation. The J gene is TRBJ1-1, the V gene TRBV28, with a possible D match to TRBD1 (6 bases). V was clipped by 3 bases and J by 10 bases, with 15 bases between them. Germline CDR1 reads MDHEN; CDR2 reads SYDVKM. This CDR3 contains 13 residues. This CDR3 is CASSFAGGRGAFF. The CDR3 DNA follows: TGTGCCAGCAGTTTTGCGGGGGGGCGAGGAGCTTTCTTT.

The CDR3, as DNA: TGTGCCAGTACCCAGGGACGGTATGGCTACACCTTC. Translating it yields CASTQGRYGYTF. The rearrangement joins TRBV19 to TRBJ1-2; tentatively, D is TRBD1 (5 bases). V lost 7 bases and J lost 5, with 11 bases in between. Per germline, CDR1 LNHDA and CDR2 SQIVND (reference sequence). This CDR3 is 12 amino acids long.

CDR3 in amino acids: CASSYHREETQYF. The DNA of the CDR3 is TGTGCCAGCAGTTACCACAGGGAGGAGACCCAGTACTTC. This chain links TRBV6-5 with TRBJ2-5; D possibly corresponds to TRBD1 (6 bases). This CDR3 contains 13 residues. Trimming took off 2 bases at V and 5 bases at J, with 9 bases between the two ends. Per germline, CDR1 MNHEY and CDR2 SVGAGI.

The chain is built from TRBV5-4 and TRBJ1-4, with D hard to call. The CDR3 consists of 15 residues. Trimming removed 0 bases from V and 10 bases from J, with 16 bases in between. The germline V gene encodes CDR1 SGHNT and CDR2 YYREEE (reference sequence). CDR3: CASSLGLPKEGKLFF. The CDR3 DNA follows: TGTGCCAGCAGCTTGGGTCTCCCCAAAGAGGGAAAACTGTTTTTT.

The chain combines TRBV5-1 with TRBJ1-1, with D possibly matching TRBD1 (5 bases). V was cut by 2 bases and J by 2 bases, with 7 bases left in between. CDR3 length: 13 amino acids. The germline gives CDR1 SGHRS, CDR2 YFSETQ. This chain's CDR3 is CASSFDSNTEAFF. The CDR3, as DNA: TGCGCCAGCAGCTTCGACAGTAACACTGAAGCTTTCTTT.

V gene TRBV7-9 combines with J gene TRBJ1-4; TRBD1 might be the D (6 bases). The V end was cut by 6 bases, the J end by 8 bases, with 16 bases between. Germline CDR1 is SEHNR and CDR2 is FQNEAQ (reference sequence). This CDR3 contains 14 residues. CDR3 nucleotide sequence: TGTGCCAGCAGGCCGGGACACCCGGCGGAAAAACTGTTTTTT. Translating it yields CASRPGHPAEKLFF.

The chain joins TRBV18 to TRBJ1-6; D unresolved. V was pared by 6 bases and J by 2 bases, with 11 bases between. The germline V gene has CDR1 KGHSH and CDR2 LQKENI. CDR3 size: 15 residues. The CDR3: CASSPDLAYNSPLHF. CDR3 DNA sequence: TGTGCCAGCTCGCCGGATCTTGCCTATAATTCACCCCTCCACTTT.

This chain joins TRBV23-1 and TRBJ2-2; TRBD2 matches at 13 bases. TRBV23-1 qualifies as an ORF whose function is uncertain. CDR3 length: 18 amino acids. V lost 6 bases to trimming and J lost 0 bases; unmatched junction nucleotides: 7. The CDR3 DNA follows: TGCGCCAGCAGCCAGAGGACTAGCGGGAGTCCGAACACCGGGGAGCTGTTTTTT. Its protein is CASSQRTSGSPNTGELFF.

The chain joins TRBV20-1 to TRBJ2-5; 9 nucleotides line up with TRBD1. Germline assignment: CDR1 DFQATT and CDR2 SNEGSKA (reference sequence). After removal of 3 bases from V and 4 bases from J, the junction contained 3 bases not matched to a gene. The CDR3 extends over 13 amino acids. The CDR3 coding sequence is TGCAGTGCTAGTGAGGGACAGGGAGAGACCCAGTACTTC. Encoded protein: CSASEGQGETQYF.

The J gene is TRBJ1-4, the V gene TRBV28; no firm D call. The CDR3 extends over 15 amino acids. The germline gives CDR1 MDHEN, CDR2 SYDVKM. Between the trimmed V and J ends, which lost 5 bases and 5 bases, there was a span of 15 bases. The CDR3 coding sequence is TGTGCCAGCAGTATCCGGACGGCGCCGAATGAAAAACTGTTTTTT. Its translation is CASSIRTAPNEKLFF.

This rearrangement joins TRBV6-5 to TRBJ2-1; TRBD1 is a possible D gene (7 bases). The CDR3 totals 13 residues. Trimming left V 6 bases short and J 12 bases short, with 18 bases between. CDR1 is MNHEY and CDR2 is SVGAGI in the germline V gene. CDR3: CASSNPPGGGQFF. The CDR3, as DNA: TGTGCCAGCAGCAATCCCCCAGGGGGAGGGCAGTTCTTC.

The chain combines TRBV6-2 or TRBV6-3 with TRBJ2-4, with 11 bases identical to TRBD1. The CDR3 spans 14 residues. The J segment lost 7 bases and the V segment lost 4 bases, leaving 3 bases of the junction unmatched. Germline V gives CDR1 MNHEY, CDR2 SVGEGT. This CDR3 is CASSFRDRGNIQYF. CDR3 bases: TGTGCCAGCAGTTTCCGGGACAGGGGGAACATTCAGTACTTC.

This chain links TRBV3-1 (or the pseudogene TRBV3-2) with TRBJ2-7; D gene unclear. Germline CDR1 and CDR2: LGHDT and YNNKEL (reference sequence). V was cut by 2 bases and J by 1 base, with 9 bases left in between. The CDR3 extends over 14 amino acids. The CDR3 is CASSQYPASYEQYF. CDR3 nucleotides: TGTGCCAGCAGCCAATACCCAGCTTCCTACGAGCAGTACTTC.

This clone has only a few counts. V and J are TRBV6-1 and TRBJ1-3; 7 nucleotides align to TRBD1. Germline V CDR1 and CDR2: MNHNS, SASEGT. Trimming cost V 0 bases and J 3 bases; bases outside gene matches: 5. The CDR3 loop spans 16 amino acids. Here the CDR3 reads CASSEASGGFGNTIYF. In DNA form, the CDR3 reads TGTGCCAGCAGTGAAGCGTCAGGGGGTTTTGGAAACACCATATATTTT.

CDR3 coding DNA: TGTGCCAGCAGCTCGACCGACAGCTCCTACAATGAGCAGTTCTTC. It codes for CASSSTDSSYNEQFF. This chain links TRBV7-9 with TRBJ2-1; D is perhaps TRBD1 (5 bases). CDR3 size: 15 residues. The germline V gene has CDR1 SEHNR and CDR2 FQNEAQ (reference sequence). Trimming took 4 bases from V and 0 from J, leaving 10 bases between them.